The 15 T cell receptor beta chains below were found in one sample sequenced in a study of T cell changes during pregnancy in multiple sclerosis. The table came from immunoSEQ multiplex PCR; TCRdb's copy has only in-frame clones and leaves some out. Of tens of thousands of clones in the sample, approximately 90% were seen once. The specimen was peripheral blood, collected in the first trimester of pregnancy. The source is a female donor in good health, enrolled as a control in a pregnancy study.

The chain carries TRBV6-1 and TRBJ2-2, with TRBD2 matching over 7 bases. Germline V gives CDR1 MNHNS, CDR2 SASEGT. The CDR3 spans 14 residues. The V segment lost 11 bases and the J segment 3 bases; nucleotides outside the gene matches: 9. DNA for the CDR3: TGTGCCGGCTCCGGGACTACCCACACCGGGGAGCTGTTTTTT. Translating it yields CAGSGTTHTGELFF.

The chain has TRBV4-1 and TRBJ2-7; a weak D match, TRBD1 (6 bases). The CDR3 length is 13 residues. CDR1 MGHRA and CDR2 YSYEKL come from the germline V gene. Trimming removed 1 base from V and 6 bases from J, with 10 bases in between. The DNA for the CDR3 is TGCGCCAGCAGCCAAGGAGACAGGAGCGAGCAGTACTTC. Translating gives CASSQGDRSEQYF.

The genes are TRBV4-1 and TRBJ2-1; D might be TRBD1 (7 bases). Germline CDR1 MGHRA, CDR2 YSYEKL. Trimming took off 0 bases at V and 0 bases at J, with 9 bases between the two ends. The CDR3 sequence is 16 residues long. The CDR3: CASSQDQGGSYNEQFF. CDR3 DNA sequence: TGCGCCAGCAGCCAAGATCAGGGGGGCTCCTACAATGAGCAGTTCTTC.

The chain links TRBV7-8 to TRBJ2-5; 9 nucleotides match TRBD1. Unmatched junction bases numbered 3, after V lost 4 bases and J lost 3 bases. The germline V gene has CDR1 SGHVS and CDR2 FQNEAQ. The CDR3 spans 14 residues. In DNA form, the CDR3 reads TGTGCCAGCAGCTACCGGGACAGGGAAGAGACCCAGTACTTC. Protein sequence: CASSYRDREETQYF.

The chain employs TRBV7-9 and TRBJ2-7; possibly TRBD1 for D (6 bases). The CDR3 spans 13 residues. Trimming removed 6 bases at V and 1 base at J, with 10 bases between. Per the germline V gene, CDR1 is SEHNR and CDR2 is FQNEAQ (reference sequence). In DNA form, the CDR3 reads TGTGCCAGCAGAGGCAGGGGATCCTACGAGCAGTACTTC. Translated, it gives CASRGRGSYEQYF.

This chain uses TRBV6-5 with TRBJ2-7; 7 positions match TRBD1. The ends lost 7 bases at V and 1 base at J; junction bases unmatched: 7. The CDR3 spans 14 residues. Germline values: CDR1 MNHEY, CDR2 SVGAGI. The CDR3 bases are TGTGCCAGCACCTCCGGGACAGCATCCTACGAGCAGTACTTC. Its translation is CASTSGTASYEQYF.

The chain is built from TRBV30 and TRBJ2-5, with TRBD2 matching 12 bases. The V segment lost 3 bases and the J segment 5 bases; nucleotides outside the gene matches: 4. From germline, CDR1 is GTSNPN and CDR2 SVGIG (reference sequence). The CDR3 length is 14 residues. The CDR3 loop reads CAWSLGLAGETQYF. CDR3 in DNA: TGTGCCTGGAGCCTTGGACTAGCGGGGGAGACCCAGTACTTC.

V and J are TRBV10-3 and TRBJ1-1; maybe TRBD1 (6 bases). The germline CDR1 and CDR2 sequences are ENHRY and SYGVKD. V was pared by 11 bases and J by 0 bases, with 10 bases between. CDR3 length: 12 amino acids. CDR3 sequence reads: CAAQGLNTEAFF. As DNA, the CDR3 is TGTGCCGCCCAGGGGTTGAACACTGAAGCTTTCTTT.

The chain recombines TRBV7-8 with TRBJ2-7; 7 nucleotides match TRBD1. Germline assignment: CDR1 SGHVS and CDR2 FQNEAQ. The length of the CDR3 is 15 residues. V lost 0 bases and J lost 2; bases outside the gene matches: 4. The CDR3 coding sequence is TGTGCCAGCAGCTTAGCGACAGGGTTAACCTACGAGCAGTACTTC. Translated, it gives CASSLATGLTYEQYF.

The V and J genes are TRBV7-9 and TRBJ2-3; TRBD2 matches 8 bases. Per germline, CDR1 SEHNR and CDR2 FQNEAQ (reference sequence). The CDR3 totals 15 residues. The junction had 12 bases not matched to a gene; V was cut back by 8 bases and J by 5 bases. The CDR3 nucleotides are TGTGCCAGCCGGGAAATAGCGGGGCCCCTAGATACGCAGTATTTT. Its translation is CASREIAGPLDTQYF.

The rearrangement joins TRBV4-2 to TRBJ2-3, with D possibly being TRBD1 (6 bases). Trimming left V 4 bases short and J 6 bases short, with 8 bases between. Germline V gene lookup returns CDR1 LGHNA and CDR2 YNFKEQ. The CDR3 spans 12 residues. CDR3 sequence reads: CASSPRGDTQYF. The DNA for the CDR3 is TGTGCCAGCAGCCCCAGGGGTGATACGCAGTATTTT.

The chain is built from TRBV5-1 and TRBJ2-3, with 7 nucleotides matching TRBD2. The V segment lost 7 bases and the J segment 1 base; nucleotides outside the gene matches: 6. CDR3 length: 14 amino acids. CDR1 SGHRS and CDR2 YFSETQ come from the germline V gene. DNA of the CDR3: TGCGCCAGCGCCCCAGGGAGGGGCACAGATACGCAGTATTTT. This codes for CASAPGRGTDTQYF.

The CDR3: CASSPRDRGPLRGQYF. In DNA, the CDR3 is TGTGCCAGCAGCCCCAGGGACAGGGGCCCCCTACGTGGGCAGTACTTC. The V gene is TRBV7-2, the J gene TRBJ2-7; 10 nucleotides align to TRBD1. The germline gives CDR1 SGHTA, CDR2 FQGNSA. The CDR3 is 16 amino acids. The J segment lost 9 bases and the V segment lost 5 bases, leaving 16 bases of the junction unmatched.

This clone has a handful of counts. V and J are TRBV28 and TRBJ2-7; 7 bases map to TRBD1. The germline gives CDR1 MDHEN, CDR2 SYDVKM. After removal of 8 bases from V and 2 bases from J, the junction contained 6 bases not matched to a gene. The CDR3 length is 13 residues. CDR3: CASAGTEAYEQYF. The CDR3, as DNA: TGTGCCAGCGCCGGGACAGAAGCCTACGAGCAGTACTTC.

V is TRBV11-2 and J is TRBJ2-2, with D perhaps matching TRBD1 (6 bases). Looked up from germline, CDR1 is SGHAT and CDR2 is FQNNGV. CDR3 size: 16 residues. V shed 0 bases and J shed 1 base, with 9 bases lying between them. CDR3 sequence reads: CASSLEGRGNTGELFF. The CDR3 DNA follows: TGTGCCAGCAGCTTAGAAGGCAGGGGGAACACCGGGGAGCTGTTTTTT.